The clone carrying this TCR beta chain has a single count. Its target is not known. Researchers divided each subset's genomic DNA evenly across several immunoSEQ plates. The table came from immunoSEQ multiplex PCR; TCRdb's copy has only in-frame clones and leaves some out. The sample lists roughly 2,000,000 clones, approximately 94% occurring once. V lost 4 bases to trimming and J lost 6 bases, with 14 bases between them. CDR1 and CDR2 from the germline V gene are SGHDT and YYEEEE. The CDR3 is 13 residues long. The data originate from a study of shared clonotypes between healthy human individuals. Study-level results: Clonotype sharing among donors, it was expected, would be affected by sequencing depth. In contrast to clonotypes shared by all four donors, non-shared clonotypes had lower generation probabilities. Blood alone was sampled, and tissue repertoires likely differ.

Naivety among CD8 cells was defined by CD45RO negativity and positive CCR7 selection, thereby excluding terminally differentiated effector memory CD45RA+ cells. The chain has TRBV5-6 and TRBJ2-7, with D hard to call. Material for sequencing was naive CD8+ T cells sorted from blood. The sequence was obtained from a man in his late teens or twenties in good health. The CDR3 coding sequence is TGTGCCAGCAGCCATGCGACGGACCTCGAGCAGTACTTC. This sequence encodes CASSHATDLEQYF. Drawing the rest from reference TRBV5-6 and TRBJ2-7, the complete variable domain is DAGVTQSPTHLIKTRGQQVTLRCSPKSGHDTVSWYQQALGQGPQFIFQYYEEEERQRGNFPDRFSGHQFPNYSSELNVNALLLGDSALYLCASSHATDLEQYFGPGTRLTVT.